One sample yielded the 20 T cell receptor beta chains listed below, sequenced in a study of blood T cell repertoires in COVID-19. Profiling relied on immunoSEQ multiplex PCR, and the TCRdb table lists in-frame clones only, not all of them. This sample has under 65,000 clones, with 65% to 90% found just once. Material for sequencing was peripheral blood. The origin of the receptors is an older woman with acute or convalescent COVID-19.

The gene calls are TRBV10-3 and TRBJ1-4, with 10 bases lining up with TRBD1. This CDR3 is 15 amino acids long. Per germline, CDR1 ENHRY and CDR2 SYGVKD. After removal of 3 bases from V and 6 bases from J, the junction contained 4 bases not matched to a gene. The CDR3 DNA reads as TGTGCCATCAGTGAAGGGACAGGGGTGGATGAAAAACTGTTTTTT. Its protein is CAISEGTGVDEKLFF.

The genes are TRBV10-2 and TRBJ2-2; TRBD2 agrees at 7 bases. CDR1 and CDR2 (germline): WSHSY, SAAADI. This CDR3 is built from 16 residues. With V trimmed by 8 bases and J by 0 bases, 9 bases remained unmatched. CDR3 sequence (DNA): TGCGCCAGCCGACGAGCGGGGTCCTCGAACACCGGGGAGCTGTTTTTT. Translated, it gives CASRRAGSSNTGELFF.

This sequence joins TRBV5-8 and TRBJ1-2; D is unresolved. The ends were cut back, 0 bases at V and 6 bases at J, with 12 bases in the middle. The CDR3 loop spans 14 amino acids. Germline CDR1 is SGHTS and CDR2 is YDEGEE. The CDR3 is CASSLADSHNGYTF. The CDR3 DNA sequence: TGTGCCAGCAGCTTGGCGGACTCCCATAATGGCTACACCTTC.

The V call is TRBV12-3 or TRBV12-4, the J call TRBJ1-5; 7 bases agree with TRBD1. The junction had 5 bases not matched to a gene; V was cut back by 5 bases and J by 7 bases. The CDR3 contains 13 residues. The CDR3 DNA follows: TGTGCCAGCAGTATACAGGGGAAACAGCCCCAGCATTTT. Translation gives CASSIQGKQPQHF.

The chain is built from TRBV7-9 and TRBJ2-1, with 9 bases fitting TRBD1. Germline CDR1 reads SEHNR; CDR2 reads FQNEAQ (reference sequence). The V and J ends lost 4 bases and 0 bases, in that order; junction bases with no gene match: 1. This CDR3 is built from 15 residues. CDR3 in amino acids: CASSSTGGSYNEQFF. The CDR3 bases are TGTGCCAGCAGCTCGACAGGGGGCTCCTACAATGAGCAGTTCTTC.

Points on this clone: Other DNA variants within this sample encode the same CDR3. The J gene is TRBJ1-1, the V gene TRBV10-2; TRBD1 might be the D (6 bases). The CDR3 length is 13 residues. The germline CDR1 and CDR2 sequences are WSHSY and SAAADI. V was pared by 5 bases and J by 1 base, with 8 bases between. Here the CDR3 reads CASSQQGNTEAFF. The CDR3 DNA sequence: TGCGCCAGCAGTCAACAGGGGAACACTGAAGCTTTCTTT.

The chain combines TRBV7-2 with TRBJ2-3; TRBD2 is a possible D gene (5 bases). Germline V gene sequence: CDR1 SGHTA, CDR2 FQGNSA. V shed 2 bases and J shed 6 bases, with 18 bases lying between them. This CDR3 has 16 residues. The CDR3 is CASSLRVSRRGDTQYF. DNA of the CDR3: TGTGCCAGCAGCTTACGGGTTTCTCGGAGAGGGGATACGCAGTATTTT. Full variable domain (missing parts from reference TRBV7-2 and TRBJ2-3): GAGVSQSPSNKVTEKGKDVELRCDPISGHTALYWYRQSLGQGLEFLIYFQGNSAPDKSGLPSDRFSAERTGGSVSTLTIQRTQQEDSAVYLCASSLRVSRRGDTQYFGPGTRLTVL.

This clone was counted a few times. This chain uses TRBV21-1 with TRBJ1-1. TRBV21-1 is assigned pseudogene status. The CDR3 runs 13 residues. In DNA, the CDR3 is TGTGCCGCCCCTGGAGAGCAGAACACTGAAGCTTTCTTT. It codes for CAAPGEQNTEAFF.

The chain links TRBV5-4 to TRBJ2-3, with 10 bases that match TRBD2. The CDR3 runs to 16 residues. With 4 bases clipped from V and 3 bases from J, the junction kept 8 bases outside the gene matches. Germline V gene sequence: CDR1 SGHNT, CDR2 YYREEE (reference sequence). For the CDR3, the DNA is TGTGCCAGCAGCCCTTACAAAGCGGGGGGGACAGATACGCAGTATTTT. Translated, it gives CASSPYKAGGTDTQYF. The full variable domain, its missing parts supplied by reference TRBV5-4 and TRBJ2-3, is ETGVTQSPTHLIKTRGQQVTLRCSSQSGHNTVSWYQQALGQGPQFIFQYYREEENGRGNFPPRFSGLQFPNYSSELNVNALELDDSALYLCASSPYKAGGTDTQYFGPGTRLTVL.

This chain uses TRBV7-9 with TRBJ1-4; TRBD1 matches 10 bases. Germline V gives CDR1 SEHNR, CDR2 FQNEAQ (reference sequence). V shed 5 bases, J shed 7 bases, and the junction held 7 bases outside the gene matches. This CDR3 comprises 15 residues. The CDR3 is CASSPGQGDGEKLFF. In DNA, the CDR3 is TGTGCCAGCAGCCCCGGACAGGGGGACGGTGAAAAACTGTTTTTT.

This clone came up once. The V gene is TRBV5-1, the J gene TRBJ2-3; D is possibly TRBD1 (6 bases). Per germline, CDR1 SGHRS and CDR2 YFSETQ. The CDR3 runs 17 residues. The V end lost 0 bases, the J end lost 0 bases, and 14 bases lay between the germline ends. CDR3 DNA sequence: TGCGCCAGCAGCTTGGCCGGGCAGGGGCCAAGCACAGATACGCAGTATTTT. It encodes CASSLAGQGPSTDTQYF. The variable domain in full, with the rest retrieved from reference TRBV5-1 and TRBJ2-3, is KAGVTQTPRYLIKTRGQQVTLSCSPISGHRSVSWYQQTPGQGLQFLFEYFSETQRNKGNFPGRFSGRQFSNSRSEMNVSTLELGDSALYLCASSLAGQGPSTDTQYFGPGTRLTVL.

V and J are TRBV6-2 or TRBV6-3 and TRBJ1-2; D might be TRBD1 (6 bases). V dropped 6 bases and J dropped 8 bases, with 13 bases sitting between them. There are 12 residues in the CDR3. The V gene's germline CDR1 is MNHEY and CDR2 SVGEGT. Written as DNA, the CDR3 is TGTGCCAGCAGCCAACAGGGAAGGGGCTACACCTTC. This gives the protein CASSQQGRGYTF.

J is TRBJ1-5 and V is TRBV5-5, with 7 bases fitting TRBD1. CDR3 length: 14 amino acids. V dropped 0 bases and J dropped 7; count of bases not matched to a gene: 4. CDR1 SGHKS and CDR2 YYEKEE come from the germline V gene (reference sequence). For the CDR3, the DNA is TGTGCCAGCAGCTTGGGCAGGGGGAAGCAGCCCCAGCATTTT. It yields the protein CASSLGRGKQPQHF.

The chain joins TRBV7-2 to TRBJ1-3; 8 positions match TRBD1. Germline trimming cut 4 bases from V and 3 bases from J; bases unmatched to any gene: 8. CDR3 length: 16 amino acids. From germline, CDR1 is SGHTA and CDR2 FQGNSA. Written as DNA, the CDR3 is TGTGCCAGCAGCTCTTTCCAAACAGGGGGTGGAAACACCATATATTTT. Translating it yields CASSSFQTGGGNTIYF.

The chain carries TRBV5-1 and TRBJ1-1; no clear D gene. The CDR3 has 14 residues. V was shortened by 4 bases and J by 1 base, with 11 bases between the two germline ends. The V gene's germline CDR1 is SGHRS and CDR2 YFSETQ. CDR3 protein: CASSRYEGNTEAFF. In DNA, the CDR3 is TGCGCCAGCAGCCGGTATGAGGGGAACACTGAAGCTTTCTTT.

This chain uses TRBV7-3 with TRBJ2-1; 9 positions match TRBD2. Germline V CDR1 and CDR2: SGHTA, FQGTGA. CDR3 size: 18 residues. V trimming: 1 base; J trimming: 5 bases; junction bases outside the gene matches: 12. The CDR3 nucleotides are TGTGCCAGCAGCTTAAAGGCGGGCCCAGCGGGGGGACACAATGAGCAGTTCTTC. It is translated as CASSLKAGPAGGHNEQFF.

The chain combines TRBV23-1 with TRBJ1-1; D gene unclear. TRBV23-1 belongs to the ORF category, with a function that is uncertain. Trimming removed 3 bases at V and 1 base at J, with 9 bases between. This CDR3 has 14 amino acids. The CDR3 nucleotides are TGCGCCAGCAGTCACCCGAACACGAACACTGAAGCTTTCTTT. Translating gives CASSHPNTNTEAFF.

In its sample, this clone was seen once. The chain carries TRBV6-5 and TRBJ1-2; TRBD1 matches 8 bases. V shed 6 bases and J 7 bases; nucleotides not matched to a gene: 10. This CDR3 region has 14 residues. Germline V gene sequence: CDR1 MNHEY, CDR2 SVGAGI. The CDR3, as DNA: TGTGCCAGCAGGGACAGGGTGTGGGGTCTTGGCTACACCTTC. Residues: CASRDRVWGLGYTF.

The chain combines TRBV5-1 with TRBJ1-2; D unclear. V lost 0 bases and J 4 bases, leaving 7 bases between the germline ends. The CDR3 has 13 amino acids. The germline V gene has CDR1 SGHRS and CDR2 YFSETQ. The CDR3 DNA reads TGCGCCAGCAGCTTGGGAAGCTCCTATGGCTACACCTTC. Its translation: CASSLGSSYGYTF. Together with reference TRBV5-1 and TRBJ1-2, the CDR3 gives the full variable domain: KAGVTQTPRYLIKTRGQQVTLSCSPISGHRSVSWYQQTPGQGLQFLFEYFSETQRNKGNFPGRFSGRQFSNSRSEMNVSTLELGDSALYLCASSLGSSYGYTFGSGTRLTVV.

V and J are TRBV1 and TRBJ1-1. TRBV1 is a known pseudogene. This CDR3 region has 14 residues. CDR3 amino acids: CTSSQDRGGTEAFF. Here the CDR3 DNA reads TGCACCAGCAGCCAAGATAGGGGAGGAACTGAAGCTTTCTTT.